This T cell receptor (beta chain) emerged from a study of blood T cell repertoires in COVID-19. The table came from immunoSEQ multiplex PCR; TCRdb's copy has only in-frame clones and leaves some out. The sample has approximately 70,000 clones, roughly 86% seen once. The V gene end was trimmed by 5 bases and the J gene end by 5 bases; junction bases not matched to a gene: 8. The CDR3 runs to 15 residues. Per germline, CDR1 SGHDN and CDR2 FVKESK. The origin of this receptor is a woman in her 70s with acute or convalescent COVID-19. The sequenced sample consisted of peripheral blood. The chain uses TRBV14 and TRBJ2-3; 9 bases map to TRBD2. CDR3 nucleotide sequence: TGTGCCAGCAGCAGGTCCCTTAGCGGGGGAGATACGCAGTATTTT. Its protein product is CASSRSLSGGDTQYF.